This T cell receptor beta chain appears in the sequencing data of a study of blood T cell repertoires in COVID-19. Whole-study context: PBMCs, B-cell-depleted T cells, or T cells were the source of the cDNA or gDNA that made up the material.

As handled by the study authors: Reference gene primers were amplified, and this amplification served to estimate nucleated cell counts. The assay was immunoSEQ multiplex PCR, and TCRdb's table has in-frame clones only and misses some. That table furnishes V, J and clone size, whereas the DNA furnished D and trimming. The table has 110,000 to 150,000 clones, about four fifths seen once. The material sequenced was peripheral blood. The TCR sequence derives from a human donor in a cohort sampled during active COVID-19.

The CDR3 nucleotides are TGTGCCAGCAGCTTAGCTGTCGGTCCGGGACAAGAGACCCAGTACTTC. Residues: CASSLAVGPGQETQYF. The J gene is TRBJ2-5, the V gene TRBV7-2, with D perhaps matching TRBD2 (5 bases). The CDR3 is 16 residues long. Trimming removed 0 bases at V and 2 bases at J, with 13 bases between. Germline CDR1 and CDR2: SGHTA and FQGNSA.